The source of this TCR beta chain is a study of breast tumors, draining lymph nodes, adjacent tissues. Findings of the study overall: Tumor T cell lymph node origin was a supported hypothesis, not proven. Data fit most tumor T cells coming from lymph node, expanding in tumor.

Axillary draining lymph nodes of breast cancer patients supplied the node samples. To note about this clonotype: As yet, its antigen is unknown. This may be a read error: a much more frequent sequence differs by one nucleotide.

The V end was cut by 5 bases, the J end by 5 bases, with 13 bases between. Per the germline V gene, CDR1 is PRHDT and CDR2 is FYEKMQ (reference sequence). The CDR3 extends over 13 amino acids. From the multiplex PCR reads, TCRdb called clonotypes with MiXCR, one entry per CDR3 protein. Of 200,000 or so distinct CDR3 sequences detected, about 32% appear once; the ten largest clones hold roughly 4%. This sequence joins TRBV13 and TRBJ2-7; possible D gene TRBD2, 5 bases. The source material was axillary lymph node tissue. The clonotype originates from a female donor with breast cancer. Some clones in this sample may be carry-over from other donors' samples. CDR3 in DNA: TGTGCCAGCAGCCCTGTCCAGAGGGACGAGCAGTACTTC. This translates into CASSPVQRDEQYF.